The TCR beta chain described here comes from a study of identical twins. Regarding this clonotype: Its antigen is unknown.

TCRdb ran MiXCR on the 5' RACE reads and lists one entry per CDR3 protein. The sample has 1,800,000 or so distinct CDR3 sequences; less than 40% are singletons. Healthy Caucasians alone served as donors. Study-wide results and limits: Conclusions were drawn cross-sectionally by statistical analysis, without following the same donors.

The trim removed 10 bases at V and 6 bases at J, leaving 18 bases unmatched. Germline V gene data show CDR1 as MDHEN and CDR2 as SYDVKM. The CDR3 covers 16 residues. The V call is TRBV28, the J call TRBJ2-3; 8 bases are a match to TRBD1. What was sequenced was cord blood. The TCR was taken from a newborn girl in good health. CDR3 DNA sequence: TGTGCCAACAATCCAACCGGGACAGGTCGGATGGATACGCAGTATTTT. This codes for CANNPTGTGRMDTQYF.